This T cell receptor beta chain was sequenced during a study of T cell responses to AZD1222 COVID-19 vaccine. For the study at large: Second doses at about 4 or about 12 weeks were pooled. Points from the study as a whole: No day 14 peak samples; only post-peak repertoires were characterized.

CDR3 size: 15 residues. The V end lost 2 bases, the J end lost 1 base, and 11 bases lay between the germline ends. The germline V gene has CDR1 MGHRA and CDR2 YSYEKL. On this clone: Antigen: not known.

Here immunoSEQ multiplex PCR was the method, and the copy in TCRdb shows in-frame clones only, minus some. The table records about 110,000 clones, 81% of them present only once. The sequence was obtained from an adult in good health. The chain combines TRBV4-1 with TRBJ1-1, with D unresolved. The source material was peripheral blood, sampled on day 0 of AZD1222 vaccination. DNA of the CDR3: TGCGCCAGCAGCCAACCCGGCGCGAGGAACACTGAAGCTTTCTTT. Amino acids: CASSQPGARNTEAFF.